This T cell receptor (beta chain) originates from a study of cytomegalovirus exposure and HLA in healthy donors. Findings and caveats of the study: Subsequent analysis of the approximately 120 validation repertoires found a tendency for first-cohort TCR clusters to co-occur. Rarity held for most TCR sequences, but there were some public TCRs that occurred in many donors.

Some clones are missing from TCRdb's copy, which holds only in-frame ones; the method was immunoSEQ multiplex PCR. Of about 220,000 clones in the sample, just over 90% were seen once. V shed 5 bases and J shed 7 bases, with 11 bases lying between them. Looked up from germline, CDR1 is DFQATT and CDR2 is SNEGSKA (reference sequence). The CDR3 consists of 11 residues. About this clone itself: Antigen: not known.

V gene TRBV20-1 combines with J gene TRBJ1-2; TRBD1 is a possible D gene (6 bases). The receptor was isolated from a young woman in good health and CMV-seronegative. Sequencing was carried out using PBMCs. This CDR3 is CSAVYRVGYTF. DNA of the CDR3: TGCAGTGCTGTATACAGGGTTGGCTACACCTTC.